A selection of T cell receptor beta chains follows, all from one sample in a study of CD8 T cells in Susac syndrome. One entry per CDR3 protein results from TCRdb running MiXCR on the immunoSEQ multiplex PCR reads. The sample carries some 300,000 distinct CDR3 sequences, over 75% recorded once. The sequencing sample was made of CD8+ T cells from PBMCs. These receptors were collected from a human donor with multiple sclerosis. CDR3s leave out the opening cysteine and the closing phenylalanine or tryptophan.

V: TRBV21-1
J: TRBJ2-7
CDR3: ASSKEDRFYEQY

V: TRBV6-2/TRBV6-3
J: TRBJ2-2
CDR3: ASSYIGLAHTGELF

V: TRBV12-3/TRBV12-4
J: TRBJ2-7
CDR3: ASSFGGASYEQY

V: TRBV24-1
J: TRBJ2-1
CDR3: ATSDLADPLPTYNEQF

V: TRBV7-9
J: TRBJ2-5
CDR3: ASSLVWPSGQETQY

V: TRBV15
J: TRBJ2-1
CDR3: ATSHLEAGQF

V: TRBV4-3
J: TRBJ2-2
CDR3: ASSQVRLEITGELF

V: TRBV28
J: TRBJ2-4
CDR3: ASTMGLAGGLAKNIQH

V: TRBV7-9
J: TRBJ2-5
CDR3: ATAETQY

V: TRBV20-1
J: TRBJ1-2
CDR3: SARGMDREFDGYT

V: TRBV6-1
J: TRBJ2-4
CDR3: ASSLQEGGAKNIQY

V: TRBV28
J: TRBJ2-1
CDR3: ASSPPSNYPREQF

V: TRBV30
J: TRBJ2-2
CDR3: AWSATAGGELF

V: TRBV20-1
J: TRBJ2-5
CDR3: SARGAVTGLETQY